This is a list of T cell receptor beta chains from one sample in a study of cytomegalovirus exposure and HLA in healthy donors. The table came from immunoSEQ multiplex PCR; TCRdb's copy has only in-frame clones and leaves some out. The table shows fewer than 250,000 clones, with roughly 80% occurring only once. The sequenced sample was PBMCs. The origin of the receptors is a woman aged 18-30 years in good health and CMV-seronegative. Each CDR3 is given with its conserved first and last residue. A D gene is named only where the DNA matches it firmly. Expanded clones are given a class, and other clones once, few, many or no size at all.

TRBV4-1,NA,TRBJ1-2,TRBD1,CASSQDFSGRGRNYGYTF,TGCGCCAGCAGCCAAGATTTTTCGGGCAGGGGGCGTAACTATGGCTACACCTTC
TRBV6-6,NA,TRBJ1-6,TRBD1,CASSYRGRDSPLHF,TGTGCCAGCAGCTACAGGGGGCGCGATTCACCCCTCCACTTT
TRBV7-7,NA,TRBJ2-3,TRBD2,CASSLGTNTDTQYF,TGTGCTAGCAGCCTTGGGACTAACACAGATACGCAGTATTTT
TRBV6-1,NA,TRBJ1-2,TRBD1,CASSEADRGRFGYTF,TGTGCCAGCAGTGAAGCCGATAGGGGGCGGTTCGGCTACACCTTC
TRBV28,few,TRBJ2-3,TRBD2,CASSFPLAGVLLYF,TGTGCCAGCAGTTTCCCACTAGCGGGGGTACTATTGTATTTT
TRBV5-8,NA,TRBJ2-7,NA,CASSLGAEQYF,TGTGCCAGCAGCTTGGGGGCTGAGCAGTACTTC
TRBV19,NA,TRBJ2-7,TRBD2,CASSGLAGGSYEQYF,TGTGCCAGTAGTGGGTTAGCGGGGGGCTCCTACGAGCAGTACTTC
TRBV27,NA,TRBJ2-7,NA,CASSSQGPYEQYF,TGTGCCAGCAGTTCACAGGGACCCTACGAGCAGTACTTC
TRBV7-9,NA,TRBJ2-7,TRBD1,CASSSPGQGANEQYF,TGTGCCAGCAGCTCCCCGGGACAGGGGGCCAACGAGCAGTACTTC
TRBV6-5,NA,TRBJ2-5,TRBD2,CASKRDQTQYF,TGTGCCAGCAAGCGGGATCAGACCCAGTACTTC
TRBV5-4,NA,TRBJ1-1,NA,CASSFLREAFF,TGTGCCAGCAGCTTCCTCCGGGAAGCTTTCTTT
TRBV7-9,NA,TRBJ1-1,TRBD1,CASSLQAGGPLEAFF,TGTGCCAGCAGCTTACAAGCAGGGGGCCCCCTTGAAGCTTTCTTT
TRBV28,NA,TRBJ1-1,TRBD1,CASSPQTGTGNTEAFF,TGTGCCAGCAGTCCACAGACCGGGACAGGGAACACTGAAGCTTTCTTT
TRBV7-3,NA,TRBJ1-1,NA,CASSLSRETEAFF,TGTGCCAGCAGCTTATCACGGGAGACTGAAGCTTTCTTT
TRBV6-1,NA,TRBJ2-3,NA,CASSFLRADTQYF,TGTGCCAGCAGCTTCCTCCGGGCAGATACGCAGTATTTT
TRBV6-5,NA,TRBJ2-7,NA,CASRSELASHEQYF,TGTGCCAGCAGATCGGAACTAGCTTCCCACGAGCAGTACTTC
TRBV6-5,NA,TRBJ1-1,TRBD1,CASSYLDRAPEAFF,TGTGCCAGCAGTTACTTAGACAGGGCCCCTGAAGCTTTCTTT
TRBV6-1,NA,TRBJ1-4,NA,CASRSNEKLFF,TGTGCCAGCCGGTCTAATGAAAAACTGTTTTTT
TRBV7-9,NA,TRBJ2-3,TRBD1,CASSLAGGADTQYF,TGTGCCAGCAGCTTAGCAGGGGGCGCTGATACGCAGTATTTT
TRBV28,NA,TRBJ1-6,NA,CASSPLGGGNSPLHF,TGTGCCAGCAGTCCCCTAGGGGGTGGAAATTCACCCCTCCACTTT
TRBV28,NA,TRBJ1-6,NA,CASSFGQRNSPLHF,TGTGCCAGCAGTTTTGGACAGAGGAATTCACCCCTCCACTTT
TRBV5-4,once,TRBJ2-1,NA,CASSLYGETTMRQFF,TGTGCCAGCAGCTTATACGGAGAAACTACAATGAGGCAGTTCTTC
TRBV2,NA,TRBJ2-4,TRBD2,CASRRGPVPSGATAKNIQYF,TGTGCCAGCAGGAGGGGACCCGTACCTAGCGGGGCGACAGCCAAAAACATTCAGTACTTC
TRBV2,NA,TRBJ2-7,TRBD1,CASRLQGASRAEQYF,TGTGCCAGCAGACTTCAGGGGGCGAGTCGCGCCGAGCAGTACTTC
TRBV9,NA,TRBJ1-2,NA,CASSVDGGSYGYTF,TGTGCCAGCAGCGTAGATGGAGGATCCTATGGCTACACCTTC
TRBV10-3,few,TRBJ1-2,TRBD1,CAISDGQGSRNYGYTF,TGTGCCATCAGTGATGGACAGGGAAGCCGTAACTATGGCTACACCTTC
TRBV27,few,TRBJ2-3,TRBD1,CASTPGQGYTDTQYF,TGTGCCAGCACCCCGGGACAGGGGTACACAGATACGCAGTATTTT
TRBV7-2,once,TRBJ2-1,TRBD1,CASSARQGSDEQFF,TGTGCCAGCAGCGCACGACAGGGTAGCGATGAGCAGTTCTTC
TRBV9,NA,TRBJ1-2,NA,CASSVAGGDYGYTF,TGTGCCAGCAGCGTAGCGGGGGGGGACTATGGCTACACCTTC
TRBV11-1,few,TRBJ2-7,TRBD2,CASSLSGDNYEQYF,TGTGCCAGCAGCCTTAGCGGGGACAACTACGAGCAGTACTTC
TRBV10-3,once,TRBJ1-1,NA,CAISESSGMNTEAFF,TGTGCCATCAGTGAGTCGTCGGGGATGAACACTGAAGCTTTCTTT
TRBV30,NA,TRBJ2-1,TRBD2,CAWGLAGVTNEQFF,TGTGCCTGGGGTCTAGCGGGGGTAACCAATGAGCAGTTCTTC
TRBV27,NA,TRBJ2-1,TRBD2,CASSSVAGGYNEQFF,TGTGCCAGCAGTTCCGTAGCGGGAGGCTACAATGAGCAGTTCTTC
TRBV10-3,NA,TRBJ2-1,TRBD2,CAISGLAGGPSNEQFF,TGTGCCATCAGTGGACTAGCGGGGGGGCCGAGTAATGAGCAGTTCTTC
TRBV7-8,once,TRBJ1-5,TRBD1,CASSPTTGTQPQHF,TGTGCCAGCAGCCCGACGACAGGGACTCAGCCCCAGCATTTT
TRBV15,NA,TRBJ1-1,NA,CATSSTGITEAFF,TGTGCCACCAGCAGCACAGGGATAACTGAAGCTTTCTTT
TRBV18,NA,TRBJ1-5,NA,CASSPSRDQPQHF,TGTGCCAGCTCACCGTCGAGAGATCAGCCCCAGCATTTT
TRBV10-3,NA,TRBJ2-3,TRBD2,CAISGRLAGGREDTQYF,TGTGCCATCAGTGGGCGGCTAGCGGGGGGCCGAGAAGATACGCAGTATTTT
TRBV7-6,NA,TRBJ2-3,NA,CASSRLADTQYF,TGTGCCAGCAGCCGACTAGCAGATACGCAGTATTTT
TRBV28,NA,TRBJ1-1,NA,CASSPTMNTEAFF,TGTGCCAGCAGTCCTACCATGAACACTGAAGCTTTCTTT
TRBV6-1,few,TRBJ2-5,TRBD2,CASSEVSGLAQETQYF,TGTGCCAGCAGTGAAGTGTCAGGACTAGCGCAAGAGACCCAGTACTTC
TRBV7-2,NA,TRBJ1-4,NA,CASSQGHPDEKLFF,TGTGCCAGCAGCCAGGGACATCCGGATGAAAAACTGTTTTTT
TRBV9,once,TRBJ1-2,TRBD1,CASSVEPAGTGGYTF,TGTGCCAGCAGCGTAGAACCCGCAGGGACAGGTGGCTACACCTTC
TRBV19,NA,TRBJ2-7,TRBD1,CASTPGQGAYEQYF,TGTGCCAGTACCCCGGGACAGGGGGCATACGAGCAGTACTTC